This T cell receptor (beta chain) was captured by sequencing in a study of T cell responses to AZD1222 COVID-19 vaccine (dated by TCRdb to about 2021). Looking at the study overall: A total of just over 230 trial participants underwent TCR sequencing, of whom some 210 received two doses of AZD1222 and around 26 received two doses of the MenACWY control vaccine. Trial participants were enrolled by age into 18-55, 56-69 and 70-plus year subgroups, with roughly 160, 29 and 62 TCR-sequenced participants respectively. Results and caveats for the whole study, not just this receptor: Spike-specific TCR breadth and depth rose significantly after two AZD1222 doses compared with day 0 and with MenACWY recipients. Because no day 14 peak-response samples were available, repertoires were characterized only after the peak T cell response. Nearly half of unique spike-specific TCRs reportedly recognized epitopes outside regions mutated in the B.1.351 and B.1.1.7 variants. Participants were mostly white British and included more females than males, and it was suggested by the authors that clonal diversity may have been underestimated. Conclusions about previously exposed vaccinees were limited because only six AZD1222 recipients were SARS-CoV-2 seropositive at baseline. The vaccine-associated CD4 TCRs covered the entire spike protein, and the dominant responses fell in regions 160-218 and 743-854. The 56-69-year group was small, and its depth increase did not reach significance, likely because of low power.

The CDR3 regions of human TCRbeta chains were analyzed by immunosequencing. In the paper's pipeline: Repertoire TCRs were matched against a reference library of SARS-CoV-2-specific TCRs generated with the MIRA antigen-specificity platform. Breadth was defined as the fraction of unique TCRs that were SARS-CoV-2-associated, and depth was defined as the fraction of total T cells that were SARS-CoV-2-associated. Using the MIRA data, each spike-specific TCR was assigned both to the spike region to which the TCR was reactive and to a CD4 or CD8 class. Log10-transformed breadth and depth values were compared by one-way ANOVA with Sidak's multiple comparisons tests. TCRdb obtained this table from immuneACCESS and retained in-frame rearrangements with V and J assigned. These tables miss some clones; where compared with another copy, unresolved V genes account for less than half of the shortfall, and the remainder is unexplained. The DNA was the basis for D and trimming; V, J and clone size are from that table. Across this sample there are 160,000 or so clones, with 80% to 90% seen only once. The ten biggest clones cover about 9% of the sample.

The sample's time point, from its label and the paper: about 28 days (+/-7) after the second vaccine dose. AZD1222 recipients whose second dose came at about 4 weeks and those whose second dose came at about 12 weeks were combined into one group, since spike-specific TCR depth and breadth did not differ between the two schedules. Vaccinee samples came from UK trials COV001 and COV002, including a single-blind randomized controlled phase 2/3 trial of AZD1222 (ChAdOx1 nCoV-19) in healthy adults. For TCRbeta chain sequencing, PBMC samples from trial participants were taken at day 0 and at day 28 after the second dose. Details on this clone: The target of this receptor is not known. No base qualities exist here, and no much larger clone lies one base off it.

The germline V and J ends show losses of 6 bases and 5 bases respectively, and no gene match explains 7 bases of the junction. The germline V gene specifies SQVTM as CDR1 and ANQGSEA as CDR2. The CDR3 covers 14 residues, taking in both the cysteine and the phenylalanine. The sequence is cut down to CDR3 DNA, 42 bases in frame from base 1. This receptor was taken from an adult who received the AZD1222 COVID-19 vaccine. Here the sequenced sample was peripheral blood, taken 28 days after the second AZD1222 dose. The chain links TRBV29-1 with TRBJ1-1, with 12 bases in between that match TRBD1. The sequence in DNA is TGCAGCGTCGCCGGGACAGGGGGCCTGACTGAAGCTTTCTTT. Its amino acids are CSVAGTGGLTEAFF.